Reported below is one TCR beta chain. The antigen is not known. This sample is part of a study of T cells after posttransplantation cyclophosphamide. The study's findings and limits: After PTCy, TRB diversity resembled that of CNI/methotrexate controls. Later post-transplant blood repertoires were often dominated by donor CD8+ memory clones.

Clones were read by immunoSEQ multiplex PCR, and TCRdb kept only the in-frame ones, dropping some. The profile shows 25,000 to 40,000 clones, 90% to 95% of them singletons. Cells defined as naive were viable CD3+CD4+ or CD3+CD8+ and CCR7+CD45RA+CD45RO-CD95-CD27+CD28+. Germline CDR1 SQVTM, CDR2 ANQGSEA. CDR3 size: 13 residues. The V gene lost 4 bases and the J gene lost 6 bases, with 15 bases spanning the gap. This chain uses TRBV29-1 with TRBJ1-1; weak D call: TRBD1 (6 bases). The receptor comes from a young man in good health and a related stem cell transplant donor. The sequencing input was naive CD4+ T cells sorted from blood. For the CDR3, the DNA is TGCAGCGTTGGAGGTACAGGGCGGGCTGAAGCTTTCTTT. Translating gives CSVGGTGRAEAFF.